This TCR beta chain came from a study of blood T cell repertoires in COVID-19. Study-level information: T cells, B-cell-depleted T cells, or PBMCs provided the cDNA or gDNA that served as material.

Germline V gene data show CDR1 as SGHDT and CDR2 as YYEEEE. J gave up 0 bases and V 4 bases, and 2 bases lay outside the gene matches. The CDR3 is 15 amino acids. This clone was counted between two and nine times. In the study's own analysis: By means of reference gene primer amplification, nucleated cell counts were estimated. This table comes from immunoSEQ multiplex PCR, and its TCRdb copy is limited to in-frame clones, with some not included. Clone size and the V and J calls come from that table; the DNA yielded D and trimming. The sample has 50,000 to 65,000 clones; over 80% are singletons. Sequencing used peripheral blood. V is TRBV5-6 and J is TRBJ1-1; TRBD1 matches 11 bases. This sequence was found in a man between 65 and 80 years old with acute or convalescent COVID-19. CDR3: CASSGQGALNTEAFF. CDR3 DNA: TGTGCCAGCAGCGGACAGGGGGCTCTGAACACTGAAGCTTTCTTT.